These T cell receptor beta chains were read from a single sample in a study of sequential checkpoint blockade in melanoma. The assay was immunoSEQ multiplex PCR, and TCRdb's table has in-frame clones only and misses some. The table lists about 40,000 clones, 86% of them singletons. The sequences come from CD8+ T cells sorted from blood (inferred from file names), collected from a patient given nivolumab and ipilimumab in sequence. Every receptor here comes from a human donor with melanoma. Both conserved end residues are part of each CDR3. A D gene is named only where the DNA matches it firmly. Clone sizes are given selectively: once, few, many, or a class where the clone is expanded.

clone size	D gene	V gene	J gene	CDR3 DNA	CDR3 protein
once	.	TRBV27	TRBJ2-1	TGTGCCAGCAGTTTAATCTCCGGGGGAAGTGGATACTCCTACAATGAGCAGTTCTTC	CASSLISGGSGYSYNEQFF
.	TRBD1	TRBV6-1	TRBJ2-5	TGTGCCAGCAGTGGAATCGAAGGGGCGGGACAGGGCTGGGAAGAGACCCAGTACTTC	CASSGIEGAGQGWEETQYF
.	.	TRBV9	TRBJ1-4	TGTGCCAGCAGCGACGCGGAGGGTATTGAAAAACTGTTTTTT	CASSDAEGIEKLFF
.	.	TRBV30	TRBJ2-2	TGTGCCTGGGTCTCTCGGGGCGGGGAGAACACCGGGGAGCTGTTTTTT	CAWVSRGGENTGELFF
.	.	TRBV9	TRBJ2-3	TGTGCCAGCAGCGTAGCTGAGGCAGATACGCAGTATTTT	CASSVAEADTQYF
.	TRBD1	TRBV13	TRBJ1-1	TGTGCCAGCAGCCCGGGACAGGGGAACACTGAAGCTTTCTTT	CASSPGQGNTEAFF
.	TRBD1	TRBV28	TRBJ2-7	TGTGCCAGCAGTTGGGACAGCTCCTACGAGCAGTACTTC	CASSWDSSYEQYF
.	TRBD2	TRBV7-3	TRBJ2-1	TGTGCCAGCAGCCAACTAGCGGGAGGGCCAAATGAGCAGTTCTTC	CASSQLAGGPNEQFF
.	.	TRBV27	TRBJ2-2	TGTGCCAGCAGTTGGGGAGAGAACACCGGGGAGCTGTTTTTT	CASSWGENTGELFF
.	TRBD2	TRBV19	TRBJ2-1	TGTGCCAGTAGTATAACTAGCGGGAGTCACAATGAGCAGTTCTTC	CASSITSGSHNEQFF
.	.	TRBV10-2	TRBJ1-1	TGCGCCAGCAGTCCGACAGTCGCGAACACTGAAGCTTTCTTT	CASSPTVANTEAFF
.	.	TRBV30	TRBJ2-1	TGTGCCTGGAGTGTGACTAGCTACAATGAGCAGTTCTTC	CAWSVTSYNEQFF
.	TRBD2	TRBV7-6	TRBJ2-1	TGTGCCAGCAGACCGGGAGGGCCCAACAATGAGCAGTTCTTC	CASRPGGPNNEQFF
.	TRBD2	TRBV4-2	TRBJ2-1	TGTGCCAGCAGGACTTTGGGCGGGAGAGGAGAGCAGTTCTTC	CASRTLGGRGEQFF
once	TRBD1	TRBV10-2	TRBJ2-1	TGCGCCAGCAGTGAGTTGACAGGGGGAGAGTTCTTC	CASSELTGGEFF
.	.	TRBV6-1	TRBJ1-2	TGTGCCAGCAGTGAACCTCCGGGGGGTTACTATGGCTACACCTTC	CASSEPPGGYYGYTF